This T cell receptor beta chain was observed in a study of T cell repertoires in cytomegalovirus infection. Turning to the study itself: In public TCR beta signatures, there were indications of both CMV infection and matching HLA type. Study-level findings and limits: Cumulated frequencies of public TCR beta families served to identify carriers of CMV plus the relevant HLA. Ex vivo, HLA-C-restricted CMV-specific TCR beta clonotypes prevailed over the rest of the response.

This CDR3 has 14 residues. V shed 5 bases and J shed 3 bases, with 12 bases lying between them. Germline V gene lookup returns CDR1 MNHEY and CDR2 SVGEGT. TCRdb reprocessed the reads with MiXCR, giving one entry per CDR3 protein. The sample records 180,000 or so distinct CDR3 sequences, approximately 18% being singletons. Concerning this clonotype: Its antigen is currently unknown.

This TCR derives from a human donor in good health (CMV status not recorded). Some clones in this sample may be carry-over from other donors' samples. The sequencing input was CD8+ T cells from PBMCs. V usage is TRBV6-2 or TRBV6-3 and J usage is TRBJ2-3; no clear D gene. CDR3 nucleotides: TGTGCCAGCAGTCCTCCCGAATCAACAGATACGCAGTATTTT. Translating it yields CASSPPESTDTQYF.